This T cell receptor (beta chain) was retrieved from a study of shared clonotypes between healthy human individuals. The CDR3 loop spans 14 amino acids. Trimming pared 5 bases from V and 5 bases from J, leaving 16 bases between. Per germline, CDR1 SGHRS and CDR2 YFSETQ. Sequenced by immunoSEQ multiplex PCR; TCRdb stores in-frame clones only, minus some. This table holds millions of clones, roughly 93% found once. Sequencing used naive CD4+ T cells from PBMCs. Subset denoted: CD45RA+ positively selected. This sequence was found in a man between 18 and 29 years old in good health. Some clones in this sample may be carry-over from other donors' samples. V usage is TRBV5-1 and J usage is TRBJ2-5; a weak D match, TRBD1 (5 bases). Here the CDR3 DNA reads TGCGCCAGCAGACCTACAGGTGGAGCGGAGACCCAGTACTTC. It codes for CASRPTGGAETQYF. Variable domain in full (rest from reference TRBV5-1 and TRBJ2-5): KAGVTQTPRYLIKTRGQQVTLSCSPISGHRSVSWYQQTPGQGLQFLFEYFSETQRNKGNFPGRFSGRQFSNSRSEMNVSTLELGDSALYLCASRPTGGAETQYFGPGTRLLVL.